This entry lists 17 T cell receptor beta chains sequenced from one sample in a study of shared clonotypes between healthy human individuals. Assay: immunoSEQ multiplex PCR; the TCRdb copy retains only in-frame clones and omits some. The sample carries more than 2,000,000 clones, around nine tenths recorded once. Sequencing was done on a sample of naive CD4+ T cells sorted from blood. The subset was: CD45RA+ positively selected. These receptors originate from a man aged 18-30 years in good health.

To note about this clone: Other DNA sequences in the sample encode the same CDR3. The V call is TRBV5-1, the J call TRBJ2-5; 8 nucleotides align to TRBD2. The trim removed 0 bases at V and 3 bases at J, leaving 4 bases unmatched. CDR1 is SGHRS and CDR2 is YFSETQ in the germline V gene. There are 15 residues in the CDR3. CDR3 nucleotide sequence: TGCGCCAGCAGCTTGGGGTCGGGAGGGGAAGAGACCCAGTACTTC. Protein: CASSLGSGGEETQYF.

The chain combines TRBV5-3 with TRBJ1-6; a weak D match, TRBD1 (5 bases). TRBV5-3 is designated an ORF whose function remains uncertain. The CDR3 runs 16 residues. V gave up 5 bases and J gave up 10 bases, with 22 bases separating them. The CDR3, as DNA: TGTGCCAGAAGGCTGTCTCGGGGGGAGCCTCCATCACCCCTCCACTTT. It encodes CARRLSRGEPPSPLHF.

This clone came up once. The chain uses TRBV27 and TRBJ2-2, with D hard to call. Trimming shortened V by 2 bases and J by 7 bases, and 11 bases separated the two germline ends. In germline, CDR1 is MNHEY, CDR2 SMNVEV (reference sequence). The CDR3 runs to 14 residues. The CDR3 sequence: CASSLRSLNGELFF. The CDR3 DNA is TGTGCCAGCAGTTTACGCAGTCTCAACGGGGAGCTGTTTTTT.

J is TRBJ1-4 and V is TRBV4-1; D not certain. This CDR3 spans 16 amino acids. Germline lookup yields CDR1 MGHRA and CDR2 YSYEKL. Trimming pared 3 bases from V and 5 bases from J, leaving 16 bases between. The CDR3 DNA follows: TGCGCCAGCAGCCAGTTACGAGATGGGCAGAATGAAAAACTGTTTTTT. It translates to CASSQLRDGQNEKLFF.

DNA of the CDR3: TGTGCCAGCAGTTCCTCTCGGACAGGGGGCACTGAAGCTTTCTTT. Amino acid sequence: CASSSSRTGGTEAFF. This rearrangement joins TRBV6-6 to TRBJ1-1; 10 bases line up with TRBD1. The CDR3 contains 15 residues. V lost 4 bases to trimming and J lost 4 bases; unmatched junction nucleotides: 6. Per the germline V gene, CDR1 is MNHNY and CDR2 is SVGAGI (reference sequence).

The chain recombines TRBV30 with TRBJ1-2; tentatively, D is TRBD1 (5 bases). CDR3 length: 13 residues. V was trimmed by 3 bases and J by 3 bases, leaving 11 bases between them. Germline assignment: CDR1 GTSNPN and CDR2 SVGIG (reference sequence). The CDR3 DNA follows: TGTGCCTGGAGGAGTTCGGGGGACTATGGCTACACCTTC. This encodes CAWRSSGDYGYTF. The whole variable domain, filled in from reference TRBV30 and TRBJ1-2, reads SQTIHQWPATLVQPVGSPLSLECTVEGTSNPNLYWYRQAAGRGLQLLFYSVGIGQISSEVPQNLSASRPQDRQFILSSKKLLLSDSGFYLCAWRSSGDYGYTFGSGTRLTVV.

V and J are TRBV15 and TRBJ1-2, with D perhaps matching TRBD1 (6 bases). With 0 bases removed from V and 5 bases from J, the gap between germline ends came to 19 bases. This CDR3 contains 17 residues. Germline-derived CDR1 and CDR2 are LNHNV and YYDKDF (reference sequence). In DNA form, the CDR3 reads TGTGCCACCAGCAGAGATCCAATGTTGCAGGGGACGTATGGCTACACCTTC. It encodes CATSRDPMLQGTYGYTF. Together with reference TRBV15 and TRBJ1-2, the CDR3 gives the full variable domain: DAMVIQNPRYQVTQFGKPVTLSCSQTLNHNVMYWYQQKSSQAPKLLFHYYDKDFNNEADTPDNFQSRRPNTSFCFLDIRSPGLGDTAMYLCATSRDPMLQGTYGYTFGSGTRLTVV.

The chain carries TRBV2 and TRBJ2-5; perhaps TRBD1 as D (6 bases). V lost 10 bases and J lost 5, with 23 bases in between. The CDR3 runs 15 residues. The germline gives CDR1 SNHLY, CDR2 FYNNEI. CDR3 DNA: TGTGCCACCGCCCACCGGGCAGGGGTTGTGGAGACCCAGTACTTC. Translated: CATAHRAGVVETQYF.

The chain links TRBV7-2 to TRBJ1-2; possibly TRBD1 for D (5 bases). The germline V gene has CDR1 SGHTA and CDR2 FQGNSA. Trimming left V 3 bases short and J 7 bases short, with 15 bases between. This CDR3 spans 14 amino acids. The CDR3 DNA reads as TGTGCCAGCAGCTTTTGGTCCCAGGGACGTGGCTACACCTTC. Translated: CASSFWSQGRGYTF.

This clone was picked up a small number of times. This chain uses TRBV2 with TRBJ1-2; no clear D gene. CDR3 length equals 15 residues. Germline CDR1 reads SNHLY; CDR2 reads FYNNEI. The V gene lost 4 bases and the J gene lost 0 bases, with 12 bases spanning the gap. The CDR3, as DNA: TGTGCCAGCAGTGCGAGGCAGTCCACTAACTATGGCTACACCTTC. Residues: CASSARQSTNYGYTF.

As concerns this clone: Distinct nucleotide sequences in the sample also encode this CDR3. The rearrangement uses TRBV18 and TRBJ2-5; D remains ambiguous. The CDR3 is 12 residues long. Germline loops: CDR1 KGHSH, CDR2 LQKENI. The V end lost 2 bases, the J end lost 5 bases, and 6 bases lay between the germline ends. This CDR3 reads CASSPGQETQYF. CDR3 DNA: TGTGCCAGCTCACCAGGGCAGGAGACCCAGTACTTC. The full variable domain, completed using reference TRBV18 and TRBJ2-5, is NAGVMQNPRHLVRRRGQEARLRCSPMKGHSHVYWYRQLPEEGLKFMVYLQKENIIDESGMPKERFSAEFPKEGPSILRIQQVVRGDSAAYFCASSPGQETQYFGPGTRLLVL.

This clone was seen once. The chain combines TRBV5-6 with TRBJ2-2; D gene ambiguous. Germline loops: CDR1 SGHDT, CDR2 YYEEEE. CDR3 size: 15 residues. V lost 4 bases and J 2 bases, leaving 12 bases between the germline ends. CDR3 protein: CASSPAGPNTGELFF. The CDR3 DNA reads as TGTGCCAGCAGCCCCGCAGGCCCCAACACCGGGGAGCTGTTTTTT.

The gene calls are TRBV30 and TRBJ1-2; 7 bases fit TRBD1. This CDR3 has 13 residues. In germline, CDR1 is GTSNPN, CDR2 SVGIG (reference sequence). V lost 3 bases, J lost 8 bases, and 9 bases stayed unmatched. The CDR3 region is CAWRPGGHQGYTF. DNA of the CDR3: TGTGCCTGGAGACCAGGGGGACATCAGGGCTACACCTTC.

J is TRBJ1-2 and V is TRBV7-3; D may be TRBD1 (6 bases). V was shortened by 2 bases and J by 7 bases, with 11 bases between the two germline ends. This CDR3 comprises 13 residues. Germline V lookup: CDR1 SGHTA, CDR2 FQGTGA. DNA for the CDR3: TGTGCCAGCAGCTTAGTAGGGGGAGGTGGCTACACCTTC. Translation: CASSLVGGGGYTF.

V and J are TRBV18 and TRBJ2-3; the match to TRBD2 covers 7 bases. Trimming at V came to 8 bases and at J to 1 base, leaving 9 bases not matched to a gene. Germline V gives CDR1 KGHSH, CDR2 LQKENI. The CDR3 is 15 residues long. For the CDR3, the DNA is TGTGCCAGCCGCGCTGGGGGGGGAGGCACAGATACGCAGTATTTT. Translation: CASRAGGGGTDTQYF.

This chain links TRBV18 with TRBJ1-2; possible D gene TRBD1, 5 bases. From germline, CDR1 is KGHSH and CDR2 LQKENI. The CDR3 consists of 16 residues. V lost 3 bases to trimming and J lost 0 bases, with 14 bases between them. CDR3 loop: CASSPSGTVSNYGYTF. For the CDR3, the DNA is TGTGCCAGCTCACCTTCCGGGACGGTCTCTAACTATGGCTACACCTTC.

V usage is TRBV30 and J usage is TRBJ2-4, with 8 nucleotides matching TRBD1. Germline V lookup: CDR1 GTSNPN, CDR2 SVGIG (reference sequence). Trimming cost V 7 bases and J 4 bases; bases outside gene matches: 3. This CDR3 spans 12 amino acids. The CDR3 DNA reads TGTGCCTTTAGACAGGGGAAAAACATTCAGTACTTC. Amino acid sequence: CAFRQGKNIQYF.